This T cell receptor beta chain was sequenced for a study of T cell responses to AZD1222 COVID-19 vaccine. Trimming took 3 bases from V and 5 from J; bases not matched to a gene: 1. This CDR3 region has 13 residues. CDR1 is MDHEN and CDR2 is SYDVKM in the germline V gene. Here immunoSEQ multiplex PCR was the method, and the copy in TCRdb shows in-frame clones only, minus some. The table has just under 75,000 clones, roughly 80% seen once. V usage is TRBV28 and J usage is TRBJ1-2, with 9 nucleotides matching TRBD1. The source is an adult who received the AZD1222 COVID-19 vaccine. The specimen comprised peripheral blood, sampled 28 days after the second AZD1222 dose. The CDR3 region is CASSLGTGYGYTF. The DNA for the CDR3 is TGTGCCAGCAGTTTGGGGACAGGGTATGGCTACACCTTC.